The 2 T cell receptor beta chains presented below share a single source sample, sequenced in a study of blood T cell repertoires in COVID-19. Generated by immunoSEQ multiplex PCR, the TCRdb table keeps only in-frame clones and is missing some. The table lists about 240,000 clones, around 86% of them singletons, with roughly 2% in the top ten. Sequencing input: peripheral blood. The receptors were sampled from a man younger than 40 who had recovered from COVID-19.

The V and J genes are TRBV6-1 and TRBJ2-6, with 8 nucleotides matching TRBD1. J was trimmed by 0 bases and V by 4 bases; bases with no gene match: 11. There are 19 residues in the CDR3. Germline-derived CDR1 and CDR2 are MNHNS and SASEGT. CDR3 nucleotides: TGTGCCAGCAGTGGAGGACAGGGACGAAAAAGCTCTGGGGCCAACGTCCTGACTTTC. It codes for CASSGGQGRKSSGANVLTF.

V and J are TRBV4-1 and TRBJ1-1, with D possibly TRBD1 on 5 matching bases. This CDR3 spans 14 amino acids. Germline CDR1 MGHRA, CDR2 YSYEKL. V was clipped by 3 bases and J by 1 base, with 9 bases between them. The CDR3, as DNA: TGCGCCAGCAGCCAGTGGACATCGAACACTGAAGCTTTCTTT. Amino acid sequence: CASSQWTSNTEAFF.